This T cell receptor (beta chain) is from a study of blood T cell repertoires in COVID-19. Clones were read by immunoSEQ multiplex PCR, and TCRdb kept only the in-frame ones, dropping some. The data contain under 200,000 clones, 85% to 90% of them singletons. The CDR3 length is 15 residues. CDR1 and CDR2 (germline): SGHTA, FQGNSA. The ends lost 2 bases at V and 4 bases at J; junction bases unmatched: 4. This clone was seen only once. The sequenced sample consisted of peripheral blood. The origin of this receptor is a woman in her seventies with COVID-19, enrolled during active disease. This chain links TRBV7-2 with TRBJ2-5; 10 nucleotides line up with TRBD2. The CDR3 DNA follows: TGTGCCAGCAGCTTAACCGGGACTAGCGCAGAGACCCAGTACTTC. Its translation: CASSLTGTSAETQYF.